This T cell receptor (beta chain) emerged from a study of OX40 agonist ivuxolimab in advanced cancers. Study in general: Patients were treated with ivuxolimab, an agonistic anti-OX40 (CD134) antibody. Those enrolled were approximately 78% male, with a mean age of around 60 years and ages from 23 to 79. General study findings and limits: Within 6 weeks, CD4+ and CD8+ blood T cells expanded clonally at 0.1 to 3.0 mg/kg. Also showing low normalized T-cell clonal expansion were some of the nonresponders.

The repertoire was sequenced with immunoSEQ multiplex PCR; TCRdb's copy has only in-frame clones and lacks some. The data show tens of thousands of clones, roughly 89% seen once. The CDR3 spans 18 residues. Germline V CDR1 and CDR2: SNHLY, FYNNEI. Trimming left V 8 bases short and J 5 bases short, with 30 bases between. Remarks on this clone: Antigen specificity is unknown.

The chain joins TRBV2 to TRBJ2-5; possibly TRBD2 for D (9 bases). The TCR was taken from an adult with an advanced solid tumor such as melanoma, head and neck, liver or kidney cancer. This sample comprised CD4+ or CD8+ T cells sorted from blood, obtained in a trial of the OX40 agonist ivuxolimab. The CDR3, as DNA: TGTGCCAGCTGCCGAGCAGGGGGCGGGAGGGCCAGATTGGAGACCCAGTACTTC. Translated: CASCRAGGGRARLETQYF.